Reported below is one TCR beta chain. It was CD45RO-negative cells, positively selected for CCR7, that made up naive CD8 cells, with terminally differentiated effector memory CD45RA+ cells excluded. This sample stems from a study of shared clonotypes between healthy human individuals. Study background: Three CD4 naive, three CD4 memory, two CD8 naive and one CD8 memory plate were used per donor.

CDR1 and CDR2 (germline): SGHVS, FQNEAQ. V was pared by 5 bases and J by 5 bases, with 18 bases between. The CDR3 runs to 15 residues. Deep-level running was used for the assay. Assay used: immunoSEQ multiplex PCR; TCRdb lists only in-frame clones, some missing. The repertoire holds around 2.1 million clones, with more than 85% as singletons. The TCR sequence derives from a man aged 18 to 29 in good health. Some clones in this sample may be carry-over from other donors' samples. Sequenced input: naive CD8+ T cells from PBMCs. This chain connects TRBV7-8 to TRBJ1-2; weak D call: TRBD1 (5 bases). The chain's CDR3 is CASSRSGRVAYGYTF. The CDR3 region has the DNA TGTGCCAGCAGCCGATCTGGCAGGGTAGCATATGGCTACACCTTC.